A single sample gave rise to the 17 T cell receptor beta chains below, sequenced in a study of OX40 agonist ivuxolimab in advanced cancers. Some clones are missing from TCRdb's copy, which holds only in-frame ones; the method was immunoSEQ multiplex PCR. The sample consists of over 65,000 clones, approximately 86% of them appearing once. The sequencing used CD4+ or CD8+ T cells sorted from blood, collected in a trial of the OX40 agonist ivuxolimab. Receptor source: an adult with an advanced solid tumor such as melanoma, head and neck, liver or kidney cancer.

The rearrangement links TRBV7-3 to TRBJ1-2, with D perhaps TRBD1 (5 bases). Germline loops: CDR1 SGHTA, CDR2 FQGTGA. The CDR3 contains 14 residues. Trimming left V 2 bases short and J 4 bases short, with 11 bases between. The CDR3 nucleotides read TGTGCCAGCAGCTTAGATACTGGGGGCTATGGCTACACCTTC. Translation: CASSLDTGGYGYTF.

CDR3 sequence: CASSPPGQGRLHTIYF. CDR3 bases: TGTGCCAGCAGTCCCCCGGGACAGGGGAGGTTGCACACCATATATTTT. The V call is TRBV28, the J call TRBJ1-3; 10 bases line up with TRBD1. Germline V gives CDR1 MDHEN, CDR2 SYDVKM. There are 16 residues in the CDR3. V was pared by 5 bases and J by 8 bases, with 12 bases of the junction left unmatched.

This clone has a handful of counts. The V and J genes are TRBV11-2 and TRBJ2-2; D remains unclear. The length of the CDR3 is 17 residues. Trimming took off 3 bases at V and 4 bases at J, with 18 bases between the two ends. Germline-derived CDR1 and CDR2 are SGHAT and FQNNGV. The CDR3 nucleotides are TGTGCCAGCAGCTTGGTTGGTCTCCGAAGATTCACCGGGGAGCTGTTTTTT. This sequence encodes CASSLVGLRRFTGELFF.

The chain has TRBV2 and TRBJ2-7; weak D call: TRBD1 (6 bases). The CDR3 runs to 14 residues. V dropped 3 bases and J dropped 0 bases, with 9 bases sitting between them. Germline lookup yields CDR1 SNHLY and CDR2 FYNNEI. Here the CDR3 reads CASSDGGHSYEQYF. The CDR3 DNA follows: TGTGCCAGCAGTGATGGGGGACACTCCTACGAGCAGTACTTC. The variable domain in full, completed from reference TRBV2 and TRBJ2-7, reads EPEVTQTPSHQVTQMGQEVILRCVPISNHLYFYWYRQILGQKVEFLVSFYNNEISEKSEIFDDQFSVERPDGSNFTLKIRSTKLEDSAMYFCASSDGGHSYEQYFGPGTRLTVT.

The CDR3, as DNA: TGCGCCAGCAGCCCCCAGCGGGGCACAGATACGCAGTATTTT. Amino acids: CASSPQRGTDTQYF. The rearrangement links TRBV5-1 to TRBJ2-3, with D perhaps TRBD2 (6 bases). Germline V CDR1 and CDR2: SGHRS, YFSETQ. V was shortened by 4 bases and J by 1 base, with 10 bases between the two germline ends. The CDR3 loop spans 14 amino acids.

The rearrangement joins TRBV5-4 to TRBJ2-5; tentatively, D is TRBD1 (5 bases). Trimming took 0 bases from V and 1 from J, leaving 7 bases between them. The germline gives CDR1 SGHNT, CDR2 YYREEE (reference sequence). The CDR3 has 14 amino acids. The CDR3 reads CASSLGQLQETQYF. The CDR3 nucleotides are TGTGCCAGCAGCTTGGGACAGCTCCAAGAGACCCAGTACTTC.

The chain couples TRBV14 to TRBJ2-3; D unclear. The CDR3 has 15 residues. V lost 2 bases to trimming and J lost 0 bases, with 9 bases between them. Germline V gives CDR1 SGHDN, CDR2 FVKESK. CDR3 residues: CASSQLRGSTDTQYF. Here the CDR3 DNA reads TGTGCCAGCAGCCAACTCCGTGGGAGCACAGATACGCAGTATTTT.

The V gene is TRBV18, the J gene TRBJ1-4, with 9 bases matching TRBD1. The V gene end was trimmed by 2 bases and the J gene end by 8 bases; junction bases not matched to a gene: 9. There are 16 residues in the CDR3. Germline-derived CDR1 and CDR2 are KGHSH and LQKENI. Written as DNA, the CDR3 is TGTGCCAGCTCACCAATAAACGGACAGGGGCAGGAAAAACTGTTTTTT. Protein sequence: CASSPINGQGQEKLFF.

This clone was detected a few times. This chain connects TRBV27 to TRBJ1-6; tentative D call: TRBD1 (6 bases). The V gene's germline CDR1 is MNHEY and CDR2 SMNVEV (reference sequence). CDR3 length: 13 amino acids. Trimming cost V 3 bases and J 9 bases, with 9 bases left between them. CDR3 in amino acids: CASSLGAVSPLHF. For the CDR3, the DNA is TGTGCCAGCAGTTTGGGGGCGGTTTCACCCCTCCACTTT.

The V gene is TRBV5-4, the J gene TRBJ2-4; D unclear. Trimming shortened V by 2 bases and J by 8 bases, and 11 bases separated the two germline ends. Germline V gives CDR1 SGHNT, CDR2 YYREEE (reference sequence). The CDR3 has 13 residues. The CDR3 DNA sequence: TGTGCCAGCAGCTTACCGGTATCTCACATTCAGTACTTC. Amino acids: CASSLPVSHIQYF. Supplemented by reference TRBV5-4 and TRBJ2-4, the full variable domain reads ETGVTQSPTHLIKTRGQQVTLRCSSQSGHNTVSWYQQALGQGPQFIFQYYREEENGRGNFPPRFSGLQFPNYSSELNVNALELDDSALYLCASSLPVSHIQYFGAGTRLSVL.

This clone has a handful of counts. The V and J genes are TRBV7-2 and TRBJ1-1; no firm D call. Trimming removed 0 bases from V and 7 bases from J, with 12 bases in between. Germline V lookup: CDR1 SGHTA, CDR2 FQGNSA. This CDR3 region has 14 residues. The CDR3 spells CASSLAFAGSEAFF. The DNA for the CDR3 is TGTGCCAGCAGCTTAGCCTTTGCGGGGAGTGAAGCTTTCTTT.

The CDR3 sequence: CASSLGTMNTEAFF. CDR3 bases: TGCGCCAGCTCCCTGGGGACCATGAACACTGAAGCTTTCTTT. The chain recombines TRBV5-1 with TRBJ1-1; D is perhaps TRBD1 (5 bases). The V end lost 7 bases, the J end lost 0 bases, and 13 bases lay between the germline ends. This CDR3 comprises 14 residues. Germline values: CDR1 SGHRS, CDR2 YFSETQ.

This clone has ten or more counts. This CDR3 is CASSAAEGDSPLHF. CDR3 DNA: TGTGCCAGCAGCGCGGCCGAGGGAGACTCACCCCTCCACTTT. The chain joins TRBV6-5 to TRBJ1-6, with D unclear. V shed 6 bases and J shed 10 bases, with 16 bases lying between them. This CDR3 comprises 14 residues. Germline lookup yields CDR1 MNHEY and CDR2 SVGAGI.

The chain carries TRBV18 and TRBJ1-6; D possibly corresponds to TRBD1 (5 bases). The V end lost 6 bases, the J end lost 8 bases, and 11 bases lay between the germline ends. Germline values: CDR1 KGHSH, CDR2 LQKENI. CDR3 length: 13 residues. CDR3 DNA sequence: TGTGCCAGCTCCTTCCCGGGGGATTCACCCCTCCACTTT. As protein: CASSFPGDSPLHF.

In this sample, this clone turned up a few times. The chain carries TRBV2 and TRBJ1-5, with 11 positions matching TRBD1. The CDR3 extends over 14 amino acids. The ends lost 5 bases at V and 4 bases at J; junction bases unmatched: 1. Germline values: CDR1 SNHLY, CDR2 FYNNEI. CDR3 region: CASSRDRGNQPQHF. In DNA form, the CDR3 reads TGTGCCAGCAGTAGGGACAGGGGGAATCAGCCCCAGCATTTT.

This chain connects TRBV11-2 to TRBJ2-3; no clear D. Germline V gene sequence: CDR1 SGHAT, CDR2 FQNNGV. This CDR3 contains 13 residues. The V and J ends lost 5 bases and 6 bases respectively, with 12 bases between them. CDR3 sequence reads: CASSPLERDTQYF. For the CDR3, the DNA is TGTGCCAGCAGCCCCCTAGAGAGGGATACGCAGTATTTT.

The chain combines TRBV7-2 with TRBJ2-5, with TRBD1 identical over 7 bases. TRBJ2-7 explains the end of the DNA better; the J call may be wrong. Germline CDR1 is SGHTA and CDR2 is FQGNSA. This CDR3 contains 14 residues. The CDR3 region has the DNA TGTGCCAGCAGCCCACGAGGGGGCGAGTACGAGCAGTACTTC. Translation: CASSPRGGEYEQYF.